Listed here is a single T cell receptor (beta chain). Sequence at one end of the junction differs from germline and may be a read error. This sample stems from a study of T cells in women clearing cervical HPV infection. Turning to the study itself: No precancer developed; the control's incident HPV16 infection cleared within 12 months.

Clones were sequenced by immunoSEQ multiplex PCR, and TCRdb holds only the in-frame ones, with some missing. Its table records tens of thousands of clones. The material sequenced was blood buffy coat. The receptor comes from a woman between 18 and 70 years old with a cervical HPV16 infection that either progressed to CIN3+ or cleared (not recorded which).

CDR3 loop: CASSSGTGDYGELFF. CDR3 bases read: TGCGCCAGCAGCTCCGGGACAGGGGACTACGGGGAG. The chain carries TRBV4-2 and TRBJ2-2; TRBD1 aligns across 10 bases. The read is 3 residues too short to cover the CDR3 end, so that end is filled in from the germline J gene. Germline V gene data show CDR1 as LGHNA and CDR2 as YNFKEQ. The CDR3 loop spans 15 amino acids.